A selection of T cell receptor beta chains follows, all from one sample in a study of T cell responses to AZD1222 COVID-19 vaccine. TCRdb's table, derived via immunoSEQ multiplex PCR, lists solely in-frame clones and lacks some. The sample comprises around 65,000 clones, over 60% of which are singletons, and roughly 13% rests with the top ten. This specimen was peripheral blood, taken on day 0 of AZD1222 vaccination. The receptors here all came from an adult in good health. CDR3s include the opening cysteine and the closing phenylalanine or tryptophan. D genes are given only for firm matches. Size tells how often a clone was seen (once, few, many) or the class of an expanded clone, and some rows leave it out.

D	V	size	J	DNA	CDR3
.	TRBV6-5	.	TRBJ1-3	TGTGCCAGCAGTCAGGACATCTCTGGAAACACCATATATTTT	CASSQDISGNTIYF
.	TRBV15	.	TRBJ2-2	TGTGCCACCAGCGACCGGGACATCTGGGGGAACACCGGGGAGCTGTTTTTT	CATSDRDIWGNTGELFF
.	TRBV5-6	.	TRBJ2-3	TGTGCCAGCAGCCATGACCCTGCAGGGCCAGATACGCAGTATTTT	CASSHDPAGPDTQYF
.	TRBV9	few	TRBJ2-7	TGTGCCAGCAGCGCAGGCGGTGAGGTATCCTACGAGCAGTACTTC	CASSAGGEVSYEQYF
TRBD1	TRBV7-2	.	TRBJ2-7	TGTGCCAGCAGCCTCATTAGCCCCGGGACAGGGGCCTACGAGCAGTACTTC	CASSLISPGTGAYEQYF
.	TRBV7-3	.	TRBJ2-1	TGTGCCAGCAGCTTAGTTCCCTTTAGCTCCTACAATGAGCAGTTCTTC	CASSLVPFSSYNEQFF
.	TRBV7-7	.	TRBJ1-2	TGTGCTAGCCTACGGGGCAACTATGGCTACACCTTC	CASLRGNYGYTF
.	TRBV7-8	.	TRBJ1-1	TGTGCCAGCAGCGCCGGACTTAGCACTGAAGCTTTCTTT	CASSAGLSTEAFF
.	TRBV7-9	.	TRBJ2-7	TGTGCCAGCAGCTTAAGTCTCCATTTCTACGAGCAGTACTTC	CASSLSLHFYEQYF
.	TRBV4-3	.	TRBJ2-1	TGCGCCAGCAGCCAAGAAACAGTTACCTACAATGAGCAGTTCTTC	CASSQETVTYNEQFF
.	TRBV4-3	few	TRBJ1-6	TGCGCCAGCAGCCAAGTTGTGGACCCCTATAATTCACCCCTCCACTTT	CASSQVVDPYNSPLHF
TRBD2	TRBV27	.	TRBJ2-5	TGTGCCAGCAGCATGGGACTAGCGGAGGGGGAGACCCAGTACTTC	CASSMGLAEGETQYF
.	TRBV27	.	TRBJ1-1	TGTGCCAGCAGCCCCTGGCAGGGCATGAACACTGAAGCTTTCTTT	CASSPWQGMNTEAFF
.	TRBV5-1	once	TRBJ1-1	TGCGCCAGCAGCTTCGAGGGAACTGAAGCTTTCTTT	CASSFEGTEAFF
.	TRBV6-4	few	TRBJ1-2	TGTGCCAGCAGCGCCCATAGTAGGTCTAACTATGGCTACACCTTC	CASSAHSRSNYGYTF
.	TRBV27	.	TRBJ1-2	TGTGCCAGCAGTTTATCGCCTGGACGGACCCTCTATGGCTACACCTTC	CASSLSPGRTLYGYTF
.	TRBV3-1/TRBV3-2	.	TRBJ1-4	TGTGCCAGCAGCCTTGCTTCAGGGTCCACTAATGAAAAACTGTTTTTT	CASSLASGSTNEKLFF
TRBD1	TRBV5-1	.	TRBJ1-3	TGCGCCAGCAGCTCAACAGGGGACACCATATATTTT	CASSSTGDTIYF
.	TRBV19	.	TRBJ1-1	TGTGCCAGTAGTTTTGCCCTATCTGGAGTCACTGAAGCTTTCTTT	CASSFALSGVTEAFF
.	TRBV28	.	TRBJ1-1	TGTGCCAGCAGTTTAGTTGACGGCTTTAACACTGAAGCTTTCTTT	CASSLVDGFNTEAFF
.	TRBV15	.	TRBJ2-1	TGTGCCACCAGCAATGAGTGGGCCAGTGATGAGCAGTTCTTC	CATSNEWASDEQFF